This T cell receptor beta chain appears in the sequencing data of a study of siplizumab effects on memory and regulatory T cells. Some clones are missing from TCRdb's copy, which holds only in-frame ones; the method was immunoSEQ multiplex PCR. The sample lists about 110,000 clones; roughly 92% were seen once. CDR3 size: 13 residues. Trimming took off 6 bases at V and 7 bases at J, with 13 bases between the two ends. Germline CDR1 SNHLY, CDR2 FYNNEI. The receptor comes from a human donor in good health. The chain couples TRBV2 to TRBJ2-1; D is perhaps TRBD2 (6 bases). Material for sequencing was CD4+ T cells sorted from blood. CDR3 nucleotides: TGTGCCAGCAGCGGGGACTTCCGGAATGAGCAGTTCTTC. Its translation: CASSGDFRNEQFF.